The 8 T cell receptor beta chains presented below share a single source sample, sequenced in a study of blood T cell repertoires in COVID-19. Assay used: immunoSEQ multiplex PCR; TCRdb lists only in-frame clones, some missing. The table records a few hundred thousand clones, roughly 86% of them present only once. Sequencing was carried out using peripheral blood. These receptors were obtained from a man aged 35-49 years who had recovered from COVID-19.

The chain carries TRBV12-3 or TRBV12-4 and TRBJ1-1, with 9 bases matching TRBD1. Losses at the gene ends were 5 bases for V and 10 bases for J; bases not matched to a gene: 8. The CDR3 totals 13 residues. This chain's CDR3 is CASSRGTGRGAFF. CDR3 coding DNA: TGTGCCAGCAGTAGGGGGACAGGGAGGGGAGCTTTCTTT.

The sample holds a few counts of this clone. The rearrangement uses TRBV27 and TRBJ2-1; 7 nucleotides align to TRBD1. Germline V gene data show CDR1 as MNHEY and CDR2 as SMNVEV (reference sequence). This CDR3 contains 14 residues. V trimming: 5 bases; J trimming: 10 bases; junction bases outside the gene matches: 11. As DNA, the CDR3 is TGTGCCAGCAGTCCTGACAGGGTCCGAGGCGAGCAGTTCTTC. Translated, it gives CASSPDRVRGEQFF.

This chain joins TRBV4-1 and TRBJ1-1; a weak D match, TRBD1 (5 bases). Trimming cost V 1 base and J 3 bases, with 9 bases left between them. The germline CDR1 and CDR2 sequences are MGHRA and YSYEKL. The CDR3 covers 14 residues. The CDR3 DNA follows: TGCGCCAGCAGCCAAGTGGGCAGGGACACTGAAGCTTTCTTT. Residues: CASSQVGRDTEAFF.

The J gene is TRBJ2-1, the V gene TRBV29-1, with TRBD2 identical over 9 bases. In germline, CDR1 is SQVTM, CDR2 ANQGSEA. The CDR3 contains 13 residues. The J segment lost 8 bases and the V segment lost 4 bases, leaving 6 bases of the junction unmatched. The CDR3 here is CSVGVAGVDEQFF. For the CDR3, the DNA is TGCAGCGTTGGGGTAGCGGGAGTTGATGAGCAGTTCTTC.

This rearrangement joins TRBV10-2 to TRBJ1-6; unclear D gene. This CDR3 comprises 12 residues. The V end lost 2 bases, the J end lost 11 bases, and 7 bases lay between the germline ends. CDR1 is WSHSY and CDR2 is SAAADI in the germline V gene. The CDR3 is CASSERGPPLHF. CDR3 in DNA: TGCGCCAGCAGTGAGCGGGGTCCACCCCTCCACTTT.

This sequence joins TRBV7-9 and TRBJ2-7; unclear D gene. Trimming left V 4 bases short and J 2 bases short, with 12 bases between. CDR1 SEHNR and CDR2 FQNEAQ come from the germline V gene (reference sequence). The CDR3 extends over 14 amino acids. The CDR3 loop is CASSSARKTYEQYF. The CDR3 DNA reads as TGTGCCAGCAGCTCTGCTAGAAAGACCTACGAGCAGTACTTC.

The chain employs TRBV6-5 and TRBJ1-4, with D tentatively TRBD1 (6 bases). Germline CDR1 and CDR2: MNHEY and SVGAGI. The length of the CDR3 is 13 residues. The V end was cut by 7 bases, the J end by 5 bases, with 11 bases between. In DNA form, the CDR3 reads TGTGCCAGCACAACAGGGCTAAATGAAAAACTGTTTTTT. It codes for CASTTGLNEKLFF.

The rearrangement links TRBV24-1 to TRBJ2-2; TRBD1 matches at 8 bases. There are 15 residues in the CDR3. CDR1 is KGHDR, CDR2 SFDVKD, per germline. Germline trimming cut 5 bases from V and 6 bases from J; bases unmatched to any gene: 7. The CDR3 DNA follows: TGTGCCACCAGTGGGAGGACAGGGAAACCCGGGGAGCTGTTTTTT. This gives the protein CATSGRTGKPGELFF.